This T cell receptor beta chain was obtained from a study of blood T cell repertoires in COVID-19 (dated by TCRdb to the early 2020s). Study-wide context: The collaborator samples originated in the United States, Italy and Spain and spanned the acute and convalescent phases of COVID-19. The prospective study material was composed of cDNA or gDNA derived from T cells, B-cell-depleted T cells, or PBMCs. Deeply sampled blood TCRbeta repertoires from subjects exposed to, actively infected with, or recovered from COVID-19 were included in the dataset. Where HLA class I and class II types were available, the types were taken from metadata supplied by the sample provider, not from assay-based typing. The repertoires were released in a freely available public database meant as a resource for research on the immune response to SARS-CoV-2. The samples were drawn from the first 160 participants of the ongoing ImmuneRACE study and from 1,254 subjects provided by 6 global collaborators. Sample metadata almost always included a de-identified subject ID, COVID-19 status, age in years and sex.

On this clone itself: The clone's antigen remains unknown. No much larger clone exists at a distance of one base, and base qualities are not known.

The collaborating institutions used their own protocols to collect whole blood in K2EDTA tubes. For TCRbeta analysis, collaborators shipped samples as frozen whole blood, isolated PBMCs, or DNA extracted from either of those sample types. TCRbeta CDR3 regions were amplified from genomic DNA by means of the immunoSEQ Assay, a bias-controlled multiplex PCR. The paper's processing steps were these. Nucleated cell counts per sample were estimated from amplification of reference gene primers within the assay. Sequence reads were collapsed and filtered to measure the absolute abundance of every unique TCRbeta CDR3 rearrangement. For each sample, productive Simpson clonality was calculated as the square root of Simpson's diversity index across productive rearrangements. The clones in this table, taken by TCRdb from immuneACCESS, are in-frame only. Not every clone is retained; where verified, under half of the shortfall comes from an unresolved V gene, and the cause of the rest is unknown. Clonal size and the V and J genes are those of that table, whereas D and trimming came from the DNA. The sample has 100,000 or so clones on record, just over 90% of them singletons. Together, the top ten hold over 0.95% of the sample.

Here V drops 5 bases and J drops 5 bases, and the junction holds 7 bases not matched to any gene. For CDR1 and CDR2, the germline V gene lists SGHVS and FNYEAQ. The CDR3 measures 15 amino acids from cysteine to phenylalanine. Only the CDR3 region is kept as DNA, spanning 45 bases read in frame from base 1. Summary of the overall study and its limitations: Clinical and demographic metadata were provided uncurated, with the amount varying by source and participant.

The sequencing input was peripheral blood. The receptor was isolated from a man in his 60s with acute or convalescent COVID-19. The chain employs TRBV7-6 and TRBJ2-2, with 8 middle bases fitting TRBD1. The CDR3 region reads CASSPGQGRTGELFF. The DNA is TGTGCCAGCAGCCCCGGACAGGGTCGGACCGGGGAGCTGTTTTTT.